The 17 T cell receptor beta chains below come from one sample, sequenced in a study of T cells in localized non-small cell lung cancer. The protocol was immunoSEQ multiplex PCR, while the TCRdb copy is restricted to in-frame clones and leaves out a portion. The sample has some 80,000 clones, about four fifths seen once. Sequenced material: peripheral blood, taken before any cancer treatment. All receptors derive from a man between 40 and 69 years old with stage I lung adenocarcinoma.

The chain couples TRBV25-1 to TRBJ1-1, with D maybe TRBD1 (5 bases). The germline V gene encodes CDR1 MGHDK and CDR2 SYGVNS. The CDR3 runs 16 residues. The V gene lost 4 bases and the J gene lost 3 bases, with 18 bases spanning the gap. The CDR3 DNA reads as TGTGCCAGCAGTGCCCTCGGGGGAGGCCCCGACACTGAAGCTTTCTTT. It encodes CASSALGGGPDTEAFF. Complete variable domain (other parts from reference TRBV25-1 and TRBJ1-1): EADIYQTPRYLVIGTGKKITLECSQTMGHDKMYWYQQDPGMELHLIHYSYGVNSTEKGDLSSESTVSRIRTEHFPLTLESARPSHTSQYLCASSALGGGPDTEAFFGQGTRLTVV.

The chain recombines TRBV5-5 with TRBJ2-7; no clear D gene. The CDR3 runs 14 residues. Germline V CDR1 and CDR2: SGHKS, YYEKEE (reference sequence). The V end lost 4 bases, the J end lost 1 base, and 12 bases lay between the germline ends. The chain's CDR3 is CASSPVSPSYEQYF. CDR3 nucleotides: TGTGCCAGCAGCCCGGTGAGCCCGTCCTACGAGCAGTACTTC.

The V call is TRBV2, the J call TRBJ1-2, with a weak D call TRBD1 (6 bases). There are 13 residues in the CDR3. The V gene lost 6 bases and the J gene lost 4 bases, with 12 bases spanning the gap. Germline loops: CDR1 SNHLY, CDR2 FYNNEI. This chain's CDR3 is CASSPGGGYGYTF. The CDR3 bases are TGTGCCAGCAGCCCGGGGGGCGGCTATGGCTACACCTTC.

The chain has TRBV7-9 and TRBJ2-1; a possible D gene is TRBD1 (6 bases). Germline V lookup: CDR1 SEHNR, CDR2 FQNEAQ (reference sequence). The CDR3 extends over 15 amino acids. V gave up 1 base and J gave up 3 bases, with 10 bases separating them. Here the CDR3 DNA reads TGTGCCAGCAGCTTAGGCACAGGGATCTACAATGAGCAGTTCTTC. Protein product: CASSLGTGIYNEQFF.

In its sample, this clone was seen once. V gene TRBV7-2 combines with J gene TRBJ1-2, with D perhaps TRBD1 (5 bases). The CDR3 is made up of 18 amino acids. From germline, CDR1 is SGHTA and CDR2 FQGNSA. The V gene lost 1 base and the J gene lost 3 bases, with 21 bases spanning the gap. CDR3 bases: TGTGCCAGCAGCTTAGGTCGCGGGGGACCGTCCCCCGACTATGGCTACACCTTC. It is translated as CASSLGRGGPSPDYGYTF.

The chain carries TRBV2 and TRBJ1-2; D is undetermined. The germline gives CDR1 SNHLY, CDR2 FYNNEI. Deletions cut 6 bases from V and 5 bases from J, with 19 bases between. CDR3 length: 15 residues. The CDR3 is CASRDDTLFPYGYTF. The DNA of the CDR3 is TGTGCCAGCAGGGATGACACCTTATTCCCGTATGGCTACACCTTC.

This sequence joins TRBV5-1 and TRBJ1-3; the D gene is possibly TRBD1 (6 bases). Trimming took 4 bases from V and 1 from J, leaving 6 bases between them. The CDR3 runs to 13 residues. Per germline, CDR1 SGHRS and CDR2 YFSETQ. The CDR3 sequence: CASSQGSGNTIYF. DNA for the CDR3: TGCGCCAGCAGCCAGGGGTCTGGAAACACCATATATTTT.

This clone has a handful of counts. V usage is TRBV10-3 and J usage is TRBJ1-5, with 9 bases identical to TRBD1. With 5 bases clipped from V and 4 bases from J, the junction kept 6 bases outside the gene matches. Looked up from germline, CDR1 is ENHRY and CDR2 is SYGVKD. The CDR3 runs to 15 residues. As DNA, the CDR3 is TGTGCCATCAGTAACCCGGGACAGGGTAATCAGCCCCAGCATTTT. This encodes CAISNPGQGNQPQHF.

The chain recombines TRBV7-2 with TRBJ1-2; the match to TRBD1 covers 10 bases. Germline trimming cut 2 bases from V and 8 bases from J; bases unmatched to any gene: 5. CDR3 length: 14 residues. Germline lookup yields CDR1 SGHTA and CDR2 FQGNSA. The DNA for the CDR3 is TGTGCCAGCAGCTTAAAGACAGGGGGCAGGGGCTACACCTTC. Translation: CASSLKTGGRGYTF.

Here the CDR3 reads CAWSVSQSHQYF. CDR3 bases: TGTGCCTGGAGTGTAAGCCAGAGCCATCAGTACTTC. The chain carries TRBV30 and TRBJ2-4; no reliable D call. The CDR3 is 12 residues long. Germline CDR1 GTSNPN, CDR2 SVGIG (reference sequence). Trimming left V 0 bases short and J 12 bases short, with 12 bases between.

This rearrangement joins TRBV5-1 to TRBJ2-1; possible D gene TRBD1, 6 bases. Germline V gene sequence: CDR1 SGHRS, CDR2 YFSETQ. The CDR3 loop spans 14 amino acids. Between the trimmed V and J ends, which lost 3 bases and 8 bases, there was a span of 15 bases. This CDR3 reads CASSYQGQVDEQFF. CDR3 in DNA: TGCGCCAGCAGCTATCAGGGGCAGGTCGATGAGCAGTTCTTC.

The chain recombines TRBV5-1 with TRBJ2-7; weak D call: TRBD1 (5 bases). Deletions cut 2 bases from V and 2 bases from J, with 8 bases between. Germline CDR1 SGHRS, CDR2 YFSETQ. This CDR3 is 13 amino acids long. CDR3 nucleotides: TGCGCCAGCAGCTTAGACAGTCCCTACGAGCAGTACTTC. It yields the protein CASSLDSPYEQYF.

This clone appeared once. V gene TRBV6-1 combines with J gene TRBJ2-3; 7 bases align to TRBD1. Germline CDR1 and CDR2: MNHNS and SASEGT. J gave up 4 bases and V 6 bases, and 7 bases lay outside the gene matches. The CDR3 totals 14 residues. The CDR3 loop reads CASRLRGGADTQYF. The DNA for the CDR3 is TGTGCCAGCAGATTGAGAGGGGGCGCAGATACGCAGTATTTT.

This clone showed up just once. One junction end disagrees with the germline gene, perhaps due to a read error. CDR3 protein: CATSTDRASYNEQFF. The CDR3 bases are TGTGCCACCAGTACTGACAGGGCCTCCTACAATGAGCAGTTCTTC. The chain uses TRBV2 and TRBJ2-1; 7 nucleotides align to TRBD1. Germline V gives CDR1 SNHLY, CDR2 FYNNEI. The CDR3 is 15 amino acids.

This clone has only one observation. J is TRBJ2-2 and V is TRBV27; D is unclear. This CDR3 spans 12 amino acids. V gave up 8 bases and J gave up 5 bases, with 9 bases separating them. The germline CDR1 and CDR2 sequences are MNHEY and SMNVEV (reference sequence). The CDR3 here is CASRRRTGELFF. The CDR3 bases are TGTGCCAGCCGTCGTAGGACCGGGGAGCTGTTTTTT.

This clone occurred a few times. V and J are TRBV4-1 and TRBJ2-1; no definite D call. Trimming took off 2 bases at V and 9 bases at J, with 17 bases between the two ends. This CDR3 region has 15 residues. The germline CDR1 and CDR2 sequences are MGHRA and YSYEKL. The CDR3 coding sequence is TGCGCCAGCAGCCAACCGACTGGAAGGGAAGTTGAGCAGTTCTTC. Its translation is CASSQPTGREVEQFF.

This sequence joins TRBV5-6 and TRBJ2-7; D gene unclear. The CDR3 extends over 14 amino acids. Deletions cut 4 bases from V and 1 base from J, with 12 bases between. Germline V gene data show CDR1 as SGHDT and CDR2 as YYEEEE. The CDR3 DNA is TGTGCCAGCAGCGACTTGGTACAGTCCTACGAGCAGTACTTC. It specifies CASSDLVQSYEQYF.